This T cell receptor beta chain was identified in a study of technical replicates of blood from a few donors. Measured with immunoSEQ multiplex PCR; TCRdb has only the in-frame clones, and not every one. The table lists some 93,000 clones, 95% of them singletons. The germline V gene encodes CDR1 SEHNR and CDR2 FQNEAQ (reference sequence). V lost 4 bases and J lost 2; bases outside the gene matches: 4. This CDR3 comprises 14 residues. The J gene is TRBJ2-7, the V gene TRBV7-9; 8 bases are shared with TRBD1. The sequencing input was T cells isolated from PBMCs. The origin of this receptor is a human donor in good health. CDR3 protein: CASSSRGQAYEQYF. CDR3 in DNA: TGTGCCAGCAGCTCAAGGGGACAGGCCTACGAGCAGTACTTC.